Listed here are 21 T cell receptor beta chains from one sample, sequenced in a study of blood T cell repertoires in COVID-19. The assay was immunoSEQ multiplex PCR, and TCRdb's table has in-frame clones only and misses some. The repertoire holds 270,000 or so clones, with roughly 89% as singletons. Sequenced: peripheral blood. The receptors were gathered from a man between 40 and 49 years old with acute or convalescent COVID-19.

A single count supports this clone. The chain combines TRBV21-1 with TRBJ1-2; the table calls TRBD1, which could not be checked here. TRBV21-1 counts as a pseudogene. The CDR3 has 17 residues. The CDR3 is CASSNGRDTRSVYGYTF. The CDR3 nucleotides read TGTGCCAGCAGCAACGGCCGGGACACCCGATCGGTCTATGGCTACACCTTC.

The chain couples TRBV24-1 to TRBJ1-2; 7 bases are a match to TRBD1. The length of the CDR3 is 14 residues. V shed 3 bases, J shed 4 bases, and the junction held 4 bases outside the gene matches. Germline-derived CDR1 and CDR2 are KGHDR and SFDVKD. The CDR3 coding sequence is TGTGCCACCAGTGATGCGGGACAGTTCTATGGCTACACCTTC. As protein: CATSDAGQFYGYTF.

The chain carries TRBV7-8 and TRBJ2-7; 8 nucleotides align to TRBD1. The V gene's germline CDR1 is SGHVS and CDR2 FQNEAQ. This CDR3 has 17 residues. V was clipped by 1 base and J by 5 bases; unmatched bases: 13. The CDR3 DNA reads TGTGCCAGCAGCTTAGGCATCGGAACAGGGGGTCGCCACGAGCAGTACTTC. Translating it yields CASSLGIGTGGRHEQYF.

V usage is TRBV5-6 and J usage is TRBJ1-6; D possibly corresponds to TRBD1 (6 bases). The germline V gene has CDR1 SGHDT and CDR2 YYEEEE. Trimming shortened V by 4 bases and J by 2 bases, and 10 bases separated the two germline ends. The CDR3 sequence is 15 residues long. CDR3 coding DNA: TGTGCCAGCAGCCTAGGGGACACCTATAATTCACCCCTCCACTTT. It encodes CASSLGDTYNSPLHF.

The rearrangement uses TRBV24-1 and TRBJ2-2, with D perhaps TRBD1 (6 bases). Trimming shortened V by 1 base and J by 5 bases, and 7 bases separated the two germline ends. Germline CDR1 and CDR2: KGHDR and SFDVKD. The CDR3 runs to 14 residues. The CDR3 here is CATSDLGGTGELFF. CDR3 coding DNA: TGTGCCACCAGTGATTTAGGGGGAACCGGGGAGCTGTTTTTT.

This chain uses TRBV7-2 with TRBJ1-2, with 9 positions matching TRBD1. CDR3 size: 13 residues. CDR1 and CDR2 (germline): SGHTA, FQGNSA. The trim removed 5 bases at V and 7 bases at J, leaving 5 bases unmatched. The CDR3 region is CASSRDRDRGYTF. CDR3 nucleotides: TGTGCCAGCAGCCGGGACAGGGATCGTGGCTACACCTTC.

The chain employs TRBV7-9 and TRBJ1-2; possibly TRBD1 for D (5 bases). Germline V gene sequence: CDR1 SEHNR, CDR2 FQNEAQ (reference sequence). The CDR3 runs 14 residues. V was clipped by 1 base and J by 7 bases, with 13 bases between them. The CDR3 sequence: CASSLVCGASGYTF. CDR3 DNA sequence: TGTGCCAGCAGCTTAGTGTGCGGGGCCAGTGGCTACACCTTC. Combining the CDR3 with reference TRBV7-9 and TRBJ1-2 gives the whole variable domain DTGVSQNPRHKITKRGQNVTFRCDPISEHNRLYWYRQTLGQGPEFLTYFQNEAQLEKSRLLSDRFSAERPKGSFSTLEIQRTEQGDSAMYLCASSLVCGASGYTFGSGTRLTVV.

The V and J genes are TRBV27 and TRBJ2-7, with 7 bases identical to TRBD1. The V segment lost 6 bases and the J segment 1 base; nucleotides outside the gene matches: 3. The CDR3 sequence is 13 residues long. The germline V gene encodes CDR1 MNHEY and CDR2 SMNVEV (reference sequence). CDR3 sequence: CASRPGGSYEQYF. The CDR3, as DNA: TGTGCCAGCAGACCAGGGGGATCCTACGAGCAGTACTTC.

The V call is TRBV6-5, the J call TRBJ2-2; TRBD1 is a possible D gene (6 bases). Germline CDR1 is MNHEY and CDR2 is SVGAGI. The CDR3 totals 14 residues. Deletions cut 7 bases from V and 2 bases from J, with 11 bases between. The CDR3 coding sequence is TGTGCCAGCACCCTGGACAGAAACACCGGGGAGCTGTTTTTT. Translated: CASTLDRNTGELFF.

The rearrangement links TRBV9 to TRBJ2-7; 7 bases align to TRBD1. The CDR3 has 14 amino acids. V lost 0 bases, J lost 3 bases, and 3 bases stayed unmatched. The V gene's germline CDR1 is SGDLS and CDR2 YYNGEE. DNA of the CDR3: TGTGCCAGCAGCGTAGCTACAGGGGACTACGAGCAGTACTTC. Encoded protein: CASSVATGDYEQYF.

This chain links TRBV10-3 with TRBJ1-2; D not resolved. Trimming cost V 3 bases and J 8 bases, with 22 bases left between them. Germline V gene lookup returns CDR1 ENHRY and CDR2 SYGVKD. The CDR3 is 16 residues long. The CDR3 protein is CAISDRGSPQKFGYTF. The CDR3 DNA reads TGTGCCATCAGTGACCGCGGTTCACCCCAAAAATTCGGCTACACCTTC.

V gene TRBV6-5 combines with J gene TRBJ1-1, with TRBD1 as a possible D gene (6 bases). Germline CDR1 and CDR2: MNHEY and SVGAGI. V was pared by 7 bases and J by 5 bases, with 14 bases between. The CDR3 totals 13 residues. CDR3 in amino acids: CASKRGLITEAFF. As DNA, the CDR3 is TGTGCCAGCAAGCGGGGGCTTATAACTGAAGCTTTCTTT.

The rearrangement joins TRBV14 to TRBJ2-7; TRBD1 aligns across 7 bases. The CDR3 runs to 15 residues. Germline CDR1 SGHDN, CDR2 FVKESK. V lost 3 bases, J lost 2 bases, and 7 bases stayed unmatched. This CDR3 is CASSQSGGSAYEQYF. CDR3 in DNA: TGTGCCAGCAGCCAGTCAGGGGGTAGTGCCTACGAGCAGTACTTC.

Here the CDR3 reads CAIRGRISTEAFF. The CDR3 DNA follows: TGTGCCATCCGGGGGAGGATTTCCACTGAAGCTTTCTTT. The rearrangement joins TRBV10-3 to TRBJ1-1; D might be TRBD1 (5 bases). Germline V CDR1 and CDR2: ENHRY, SYGVKD. The CDR3 runs 13 residues. V shed 8 bases and J shed 4 bases, with 14 bases lying between them.

CDR3 loop: CASGLVPLGEGSGGYTF. CDR3 coding DNA: TGTGCTAGTGGTTTGGTACCCCTCGGGGAGGGGAGTGGAGGCTACACCTTC. V and J are TRBV12-5 and TRBJ1-2, with D perhaps TRBD1 (5 bases). The CDR3 runs 17 residues. Trimming stripped 0 bases from V and 8 bases from J, with 22 bases between. Per germline, CDR1 LGHNT and CDR2 FRNRAP. The full variable domain, rest sourced from reference TRBV12-5 and TRBJ1-2, is DARVTQTPRHKVTEMGQEVTMRCQPILGHNTVFWYRQTMMQGLELLAYFRNRAPLDDSGMPKDRFSAEMPDATLATLKIQPSEPRDSAVYFCASGLVPLGEGSGGYTFGSGTRLTVV.

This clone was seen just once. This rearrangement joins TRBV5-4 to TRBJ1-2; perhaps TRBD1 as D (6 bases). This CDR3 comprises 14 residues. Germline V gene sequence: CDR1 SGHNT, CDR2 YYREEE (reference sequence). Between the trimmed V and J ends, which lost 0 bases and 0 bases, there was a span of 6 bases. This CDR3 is CASSLAGANYGYTF. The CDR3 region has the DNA TGTGCCAGCAGCTTGGCAGGGGCTAACTATGGCTACACCTTC.

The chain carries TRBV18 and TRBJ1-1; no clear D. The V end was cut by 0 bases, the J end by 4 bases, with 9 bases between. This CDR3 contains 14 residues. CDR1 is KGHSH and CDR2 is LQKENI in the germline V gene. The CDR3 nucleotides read TGTGCCAGCTCACCACCGGGGAGGAGCACTGAAGCTTTCTTT. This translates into CASSPPGRSTEAFF. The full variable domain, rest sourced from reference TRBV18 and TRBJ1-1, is NAGVMQNPRHLVRRRGQEARLRCSPMKGHSHVYWYRQLPEEGLKFMVYLQKENIIDESGMPKERFSAEFPKEGPSILRIQQVVRGDSAAYFCASSPPGRSTEAFFGQGTRLTVV.

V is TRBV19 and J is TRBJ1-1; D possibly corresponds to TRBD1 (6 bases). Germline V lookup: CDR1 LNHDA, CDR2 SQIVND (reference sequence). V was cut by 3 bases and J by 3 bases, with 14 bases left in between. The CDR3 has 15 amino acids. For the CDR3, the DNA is TGTGCCAGTAGTATCGAGGGGGTGGGCGACACTGAAGCTTTCTTT. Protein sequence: CASSIEGVGDTEAFF. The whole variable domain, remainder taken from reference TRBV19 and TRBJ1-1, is DGGITQSPKYLFRKEGQNVTLSCEQNLNHDAMYWYRQDPGQGLRLIYYSQIVNDFQKGDIAEGYSVSREKKESFPLTVTSAQKNPTAFYLCASSIEGVGDTEAFFGQGTRLTVV.

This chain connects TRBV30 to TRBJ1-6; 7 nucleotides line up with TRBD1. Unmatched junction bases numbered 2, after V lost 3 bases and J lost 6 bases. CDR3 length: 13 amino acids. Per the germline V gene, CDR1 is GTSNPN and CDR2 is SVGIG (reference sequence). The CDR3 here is CAWRTGSNSPLHF. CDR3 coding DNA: TGTGCCTGGAGGACAGGGAGTAATTCACCCCTCCACTTT.

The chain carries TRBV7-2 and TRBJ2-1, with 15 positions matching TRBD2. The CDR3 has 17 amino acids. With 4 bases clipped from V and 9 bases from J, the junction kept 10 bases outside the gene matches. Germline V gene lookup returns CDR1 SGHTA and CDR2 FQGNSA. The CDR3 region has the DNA TGTGCCAGCAGCTCCAGGACTAGCGGGGGGGCCTTTCCTGAGCAGTTCTTC. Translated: CASSSRTSGGAFPEQFF.

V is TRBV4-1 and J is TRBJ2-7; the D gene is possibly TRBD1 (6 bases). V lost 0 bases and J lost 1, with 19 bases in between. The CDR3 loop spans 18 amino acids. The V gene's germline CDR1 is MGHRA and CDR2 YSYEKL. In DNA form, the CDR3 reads TGCGCCAGCAGCCAAGATCGATGGGGACATCCTCCGTCCTACGAGCAGTACTTC. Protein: CASSQDRWGHPPSYEQYF.